One sample yielded the 9 T cell receptor beta chains listed below, sequenced in a study of blood T cells in healthy people across ages. Primers used in a second PCR of roughly 7 to 11 cycles were a sample-barcoded 5' primer and a J-beta primer mix. MiXCR, run by TCRdb on the 5' RACE reads, gives a single entry per CDR3 protein. The sample lists about 1.4 million distinct CDR3 sequences; approximately 59% were seen once. Sequencing input: blood. The source is a man between 18 and 35 years old in good health.

Only a few counts were recorded for this clonotype. The chain joins TRBV25-1 to TRBJ2-7, with TRBD2 as a possible D gene (5 bases). The V end was cut by 5 bases, the J end by 0 bases, with 14 bases between. Germline V gene sequence: CDR1 MGHDK, CDR2 SYGVNS. The CDR3 is made up of 15 amino acids. The CDR3 DNA reads as TGTGCCAGCAGTTCAGCGGAGGTGTACTCCTACGAGCAGTACTTC. This gives the protein CASSSAEVYSYEQYF.

The chain combines TRBV29-1 with TRBJ1-4; TRBD1 is a possible D gene (6 bases). Per the germline V gene, CDR1 is SQVTM and CDR2 is ANQGSEA. This CDR3 spans 13 amino acids. Trimming removed 7 bases from V and 5 bases from J, with 14 bases in between. The CDR3 coding sequence is TGCAGCGCCGGACAGAGCCCCAATGAAAAACTGTTTTTT. It translates to CSAGQSPNEKLFF.

The genes are TRBV27 and TRBJ1-5; weak D call: TRBD1 (6 bases). V was pared by 6 bases and J by 6 bases, with 12 bases between. The CDR3 covers 13 residues. The germline CDR1 and CDR2 sequences are MNHEY and SMNVEV (reference sequence). The CDR3 DNA follows: TGTGCCAGCAGCAAGGGAGGGGGTCAGCCCCAGCATTTT. It yields the protein CASSKGGGQPQHF.

This clonotype was seen a handful of times. The chain combines TRBV7-2 with TRBJ2-7; D unresolved. This CDR3 has 13 amino acids. The V end lost 2 bases, the J end lost 1 base, and 6 bases lay between the germline ends. CDR1 and CDR2 (germline): SGHTA, FQGNSA. The CDR3 region is CASSLRASYEQYF. The CDR3 nucleotides read TGTGCCAGCAGCTTAAGGGCATCCTACGAGCAGTACTTC.

This clonotype was seen only a few times. The chain joins TRBV5-1 to TRBJ2-3; 10 nucleotides match TRBD2. Per germline, CDR1 SGHRS and CDR2 YFSETQ. With 0 bases clipped from V and 0 bases from J, the junction kept 13 bases outside the gene matches. The CDR3 sequence is 20 residues long. The DNA of the CDR3 is TGCGCCAGCAGCTTGGATCCCGGGACTAGCGTGAGACCTAGCACAGATACGCAGTATTTT. Translated, it gives CASSLDPGTSVRPSTDTQYF.

The chain couples TRBV10-3 to TRBJ2-3; TRBD1 matches at 7 bases. The CDR3 runs 17 residues. Germline V CDR1 and CDR2: ENHRY, SYGVKD. Trimming removed 3 bases from V and 2 bases from J; junction bases left unmatched: 11. The CDR3 nucleotides read TGTGCCATCAGTGACCCTAGGACAGGAAAACTCACAGATACGCAGTATTTT. Translated: CAISDPRTGKLTDTQYF.

The chain has TRBV5-1 and TRBJ2-3, with D possibly TRBD1 on 5 matching bases. The CDR3 is made up of 16 amino acids. V lost 4 bases, J lost 0 bases, and 15 bases lay in between. Germline-derived CDR1 and CDR2 are SGHRS and YFSETQ. The CDR3 DNA sequence: TGCGCCAGCAGCGCGACAGTGAAAGGTAGCACAGATACGCAGTATTTT. It is translated as CASSATVKGSTDTQYF.

This chain joins TRBV20-1 and TRBJ2-7, with TRBD2 matching over 14 bases. Germline loops: CDR1 DFQATT, CDR2 SNEGSKA (reference sequence). The CDR3 runs 16 residues. The V and J ends lost 3 bases and 0 bases, in that order; junction bases with no gene match: 4. The CDR3: CSARGTSGGYSYEQYF. DNA of the CDR3: TGCAGTGCTAGGGGGACTAGCGGGGGATACTCCTACGAGCAGTACTTC.

CDR3 loop: CSVGQGAIGELFF. CDR3 nucleotides: TGCAGCGTAGGACAGGGGGCAATCGGGGAGCTGTTTTTT. This chain joins TRBV29-1 and TRBJ2-2, with 11 bases lining up with TRBD1. V shed 6 bases and J 7 bases; nucleotides not matched to a gene: 4. Germline CDR1 is SQVTM and CDR2 is ANQGSEA. There are 13 residues in the CDR3.